This TCR beta chain was observed in a study of CD4 and CD8 cells across lung adenocarcinoma regions. Localized lung adenocarcinoma, a non-small cell lung cancer, affected the donors. This CDR3 is 16 amino acids long. Germline loops: CDR1 MNHGY, CDR2 SAAAGT. V was shortened by 6 bases and J by 3 bases, with 20 bases between the two germline ends. TCRdb processed the PCR reads anew with MiXCR; each CDR3 protein has one entry. The profile shows tens of thousands of distinct CDR3 sequences, under 70% of them singletons. The sample was CD8+ T cells from the center of a lung tumor. V gene TRBV6-8 combines with J gene TRBJ2-5; possible D gene TRBD1, 6 bases. This clonotype was sampled from a female donor with lung adenocarcinoma. The CD4 and CD8 labels of this study may be unreliable. CDR3 DNA: TGTGCCAGCAGGGGGGTAGGGGGTCGAGCCAAAGAGACCCAGTACTTC. It yields the protein CASRGVGGRAKETQYF.